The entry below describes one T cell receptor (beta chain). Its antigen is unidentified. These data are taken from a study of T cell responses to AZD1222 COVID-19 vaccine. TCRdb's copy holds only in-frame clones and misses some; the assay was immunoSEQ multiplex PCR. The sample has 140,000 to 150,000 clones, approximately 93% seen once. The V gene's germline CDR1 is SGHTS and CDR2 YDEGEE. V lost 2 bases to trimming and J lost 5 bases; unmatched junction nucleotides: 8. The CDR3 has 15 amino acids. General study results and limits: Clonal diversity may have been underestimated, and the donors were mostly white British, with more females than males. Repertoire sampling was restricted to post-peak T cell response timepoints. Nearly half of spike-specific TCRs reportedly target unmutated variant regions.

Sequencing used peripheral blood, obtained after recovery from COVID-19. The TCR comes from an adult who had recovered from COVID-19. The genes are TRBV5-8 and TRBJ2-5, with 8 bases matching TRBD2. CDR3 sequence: CASSFGGRPAETQYF. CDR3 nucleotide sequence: TGTGCCAGCAGCTTCGGCGGGAGGCCGGCCGAGACCCAGTACTTC.